Below, one TCR beta chain is given with its context. The ends were cut back, 1 base at V and 0 bases at J, with 16 bases in the middle. From germline, CDR1 is KGHSH and CDR2 LQKENI. This CDR3 spans 17 amino acids. Enrolled through a virtual design, the participants were between roughly 18 and 100 years of age and came from 24 US areas. Per the original methods: Amplification of reference gene primers provided the estimated nucleated cell counts. Assay used: immunoSEQ multiplex PCR; TCRdb lists only in-frame clones, some missing. That table is the source of V, J and clone size, and D and trimming were worked out from the DNA. The profile shows approximately 160,000 clones, around 84% of them singletons. The entry originates in a study of blood T cell repertoires in COVID-19. Across the study: Italy, Spain and the United States were the sources of the convalescent and acute COVID-19 samples.

This chain uses TRBV18 with TRBJ2-7; a weak D match, TRBD1 (5 bases). This receptor was taken from a man between 50 and 59 years old who had recovered from COVID-19. What was sequenced was PBMCs or T cells enriched from blood (not recorded which). The CDR3 loop is CASSPHTIDSNSYEQYF. The CDR3 bases are TGTGCCAGCTCACCACACACAATAGACAGTAACTCCTACGAGCAGTACTTC.